This T cell receptor (beta chain) appears in the sequencing data of a study of monozygotic twins with inflammatory bowel disease. Study-wide results and caveats: Ultimately, a single strong signal or clonotype associated with IBD was not supported. The inverse Simpson measure of TCRbeta diversity was lower in IBD patients than in healthy co-twins.

Incorporation of UMIs carrying a 6-nucleotide sample barcode was performed by template switching. Reanalyzing the 5' RACE reads, TCRdb keeps one entry per CDR3 protein, without DNA. The table lists approximately 100,000 distinct CDR3 sequences. A remark on this clonotype: Its antigen is not identified.

Germline V gene data show CDR1 as MNHEY and CDR2 as SVGAGI. The CDR3 spans 14 residues. V is TRBV6-5 and J is TRBJ1-2. This TCR was sampled from a human donor with ulcerative colitis or Crohn's disease, or a healthy co-twin of an affected twin (not recorded which). The specimen sequenced was blood. This chain's CDR3 is CASSYSSAFYGYTF.